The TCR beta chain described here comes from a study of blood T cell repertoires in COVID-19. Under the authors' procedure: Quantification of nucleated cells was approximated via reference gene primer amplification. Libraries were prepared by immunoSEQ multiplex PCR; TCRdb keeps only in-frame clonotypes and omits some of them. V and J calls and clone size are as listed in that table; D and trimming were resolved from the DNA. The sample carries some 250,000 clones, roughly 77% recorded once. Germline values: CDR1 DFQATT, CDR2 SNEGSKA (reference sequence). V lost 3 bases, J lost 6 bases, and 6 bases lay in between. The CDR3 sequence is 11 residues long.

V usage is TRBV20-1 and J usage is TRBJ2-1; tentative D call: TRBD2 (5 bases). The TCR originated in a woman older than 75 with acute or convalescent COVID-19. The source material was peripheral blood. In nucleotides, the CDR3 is TGCAGTGCTAGCGGACTCAATGAGCAGTTCTTC. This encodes CSASGLNEQFF.